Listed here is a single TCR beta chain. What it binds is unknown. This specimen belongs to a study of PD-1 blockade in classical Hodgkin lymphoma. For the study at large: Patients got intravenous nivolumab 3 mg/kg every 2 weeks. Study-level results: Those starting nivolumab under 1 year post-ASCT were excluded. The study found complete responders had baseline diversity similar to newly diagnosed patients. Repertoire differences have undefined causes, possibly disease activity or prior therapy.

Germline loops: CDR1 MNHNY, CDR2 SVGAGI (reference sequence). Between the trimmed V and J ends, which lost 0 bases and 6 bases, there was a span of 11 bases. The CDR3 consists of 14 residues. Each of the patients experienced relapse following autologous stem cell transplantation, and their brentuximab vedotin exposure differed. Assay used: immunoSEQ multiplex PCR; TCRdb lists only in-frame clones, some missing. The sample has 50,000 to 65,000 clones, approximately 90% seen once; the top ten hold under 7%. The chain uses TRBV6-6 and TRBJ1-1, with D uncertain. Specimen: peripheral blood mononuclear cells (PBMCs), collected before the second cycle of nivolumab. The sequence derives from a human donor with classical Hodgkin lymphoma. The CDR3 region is CASSYSVLTSEAFF. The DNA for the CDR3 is TGTGCCAGCAGTTACTCGGTTCTGACATCTGAAGCTTTCTTT.